The rows below give T cell receptor beta chains drawn from one sample of a study of shared clonotypes between healthy human individuals. Measured with immunoSEQ multiplex PCR; TCRdb has only the in-frame clones, and not every one. Among about 1 million clones listed, 65% to 75% were seen once. The sample comprised memory CD4+ T cells sorted from blood. The source is a man aged 18 to 29 in good health. CDR3s include the opening cysteine and the closing phenylalanine or tryptophan.

j_gene: TRBJ2-7; v_gene: TRBV9; CDR3aa: CASSVTPGTGSVGPSYEQYF
j_gene: TRBJ2-7; v_gene: TRBV5-4; CDR3aa: CASSPGRQVGSYEQYF
j_gene: TRBJ2-4; v_gene: TRBV6-1; CDR3aa: CASSERGTELILAKNIQYF
j_gene: TRBJ1-2; v_gene: TRBV28; CDR3aa: CASRGTGERLGYTF
j_gene: TRBJ2-1; v_gene: TRBV11-3; CDR3aa: CASSLGLAGVKNEQFF
j_gene: TRBJ1-2; v_gene: TRBV15; CDR3aa: CATSSSSGGVYGYTF
j_gene: TRBJ2-7; v_gene: TRBV5-4; CDR3aa: CASSLTGSSYEQYF
j_gene: TRBJ1-1; v_gene: TRBV5-1; CDR3aa: CASSLMSGQGARWTEAFF
j_gene: TRBJ2-7; v_gene: TRBV4-3; CDR3aa: CASSPGGAPDYEQYF
j_gene: TRBJ1-5; v_gene: TRBV29-1; CDR3aa: CSAKEGQGEKPQHF
j_gene: TRBJ1-2; v_gene: TRBV7-2; CDR3aa: CASSKQTGDFNYGYTF
j_gene: TRBJ1-5; v_gene: TRBV5-1; CDR3aa: CASRNGTENQPQHF
j_gene: TRBJ2-1; v_gene: TRBV12-5; CDR3aa: CASGLVLGRAAEQFF
j_gene: TRBJ2-2; v_gene: TRBV30; CDR3aa: CAWRRGLNTGELFF
j_gene: TRBJ2-3; v_gene: TRBV10-3; CDR3aa: CAISEGPAWTSGGSTDTQYF
j_gene: TRBJ1-2; v_gene: TRBV10-3; CDR3aa: CAISENSGAEGGYTF
j_gene: TRBJ2-1; v_gene: TRBV5-6; CDR3aa: CASSLFSRQEQFF